This TCR beta chain appears in the sequencing data of a study of T cell clonotyping in hematopoietic cell transplantation. Study-wide results and limits: Recipient TCR diversity dropped after transplant; expanded clonotypes rose from day 30 to 180.

Concerning this clone itself: Its antigen is not identified.

The repertoire was sequenced with immunoSEQ multiplex PCR; TCRdb's copy has only in-frame clones and lacks some. Seen here are about 15,000 clones, 94% observed once, and the top ten hold 4.5%. Trimming stripped 7 bases from V and 1 base from J, with 7 bases between. The CDR3 contains 12 residues. The germline V gene has CDR1 SNHLY and CDR2 FYNNEI. The TCR comes from a male patient aged 60 to 75 who had an allogeneic stem cell transplant from an unrelated donor, so the T cells may come from the graft donor. Some clones in this sample may be carry-over from other donors' samples. The specimen comprised PBMCs, sampled 30 days after allogeneic stem cell transplant. The chain uses TRBV2 and TRBJ1-1; D gene ambiguous. The CDR3 here is CASIRGNTEAFF. CDR3 DNA sequence: TGTGCCAGCATTCGGGGGAACACTGAAGCTTTCTTT.